This T cell receptor beta chain was recovered during a study of T cell responses to AZD1222 COVID-19 vaccine. The study, taken as a whole, reports: Just a handful of AZD1222 recipients were seropositive at baseline. Of spike-specific TCRs, nearly half reportedly target regions left unmutated in variants. White British ancestry dominated among donors, who included more females, and clonal diversity was possibly underestimated.

There are 13 residues in the CDR3. The V and J ends lost 4 bases and 5 bases respectively, with 7 bases between them. Germline lookup yields CDR1 SGHRS and CDR2 YFSETQ. This table comes from immunoSEQ multiplex PCR, and its TCRdb copy is limited to in-frame clones, with some not included. Among around 120,000 clones listed, roughly 84% were seen once. On this clone: Its specificity is unknown.

The TCR sequence derives from an adult in good health. The rearrangement uses TRBV5-1 and TRBJ1-6; the D gene is possibly TRBD1 (5 bases). Source: peripheral blood, taken on day 0 of AZD1222 vaccination. CDR3 amino acids: CASSPTDNSPLHF. The CDR3 DNA sequence: TGCGCCAGCAGCCCGACAGATAATTCACCCCTCCACTTT. The complete variable domain, with remaining parts taken from reference TRBV5-1 and TRBJ1-6, reads KAGVTQTPRYLIKTRGQQVTLSCSPISGHRSVSWYQQTPGQGLQFLFEYFSETQRNKGNFPGRFSGRQFSNSRSEMNVSTLELGDSALYLCASSPTDNSPLHFGNGTRLTVT.